Listed below are T cell receptor beta chains from one sample, sequenced in a study of shared clonotypes between healthy human individuals. Only in-frame clones appear in the TCRdb table, and some are missing; sequencing was by immunoSEQ multiplex PCR. The table lists roughly 2,000,000 clones, about 94% of them singletons. Material for sequencing was naive CD8+ T cells sorted from blood. Every receptor here comes from a man in his late teens or twenties in good health. Both conserved end residues are part of each CDR3. D genes are given only for firm matches. Some rows have no size entry. The others give once, few or many, or a class for an expanded clone.

>TRBV4-1|NA|TRBJ2-2|NA
TGCGCCAGCAGCCAGGGGGGACAGTTCACCGGGGAGCTGTTTTTT
CASSQGGQFTGELFF
>TRBV7-9|NA|TRBJ2-7|NA
TGTGCCAGCAGCTCGACCGACAGGATCCACGAGCAGTACTTC
CASSSTDRIHEQYF
>TRBV28|TRBD2|TRBJ2-5|NA
TGTGCCAGCAGCATGACTAGCGGGGGGACCCAGTACTTC
CASSMTSGGTQYF
>TRBV10-3|NA|TRBJ1-5|NA
TGTGCCATCAGGCAGTATAGCAATCAGCCCCAGCATTTT
CAIRQYSNQPQHF
>TRBV29-1|TRBD1|TRBJ2-7|once
TGCAGCGTTGAAGATGGCAGGGGGCGAAACGAGCAGTACTTC
CSVEDGRGRNEQYF
>TRBV11-2|NA|TRBJ2-1|NA
TGTGCCAGCAGCTTAGATCCACTTCTAGTCGGTGAGCAGTTCTTC
CASSLDPLLVGEQFF
>TRBV19|NA|TRBJ1-1|NA
TGTGCCAGTAGTATAGCCGGGACAAGGACTGAAGCTTTCTTT
CASSIAGTRTEAFF
>TRBV5-4|NA|TRBJ2-7|NA
TGTGCCAGCACCTATGACGGAAGCTCCTACGAGCAGTACTTC
CASTYDGSSYEQYF
>TRBV11-2|NA|TRBJ2-1|once
TGTGCCAGCAGCTACTTGGACTCCATTCATGAGCAGTTCTTC
CASSYLDSIHEQFF
>TRBV7-9|NA|TRBJ2-2|NA
TGTGCCAGCAGCCCACCGGGGGCCGCGGGCACCGGGGAGCTGTTTTTT
CASSPPGAAGTGELFF
>TRBV4-1|NA|TRBJ1-2|NA
TGCGCCAGCAGCCGGGAGCCGGGGACCCCGGCGGCCTATGGCTACACCTTC
CASSREPGTPAAYGYTF
>TRBV5-6|TRBD1|TRBJ2-7|once
TGTGCCAGCAGCTTGATGGGACAGGGGGCTGACGAGCAGTACTTC
CASSLMGQGADEQYF
>TRBV9|NA|TRBJ2-3|NA
TGTGCCAGCAGCGTAGACGCAGGAGCAGATACGCAGTATTTT
CASSVDAGADTQYF
>TRBV5-4|NA|TRBJ1-2|NA
TGTGCCAGCAGCCCCTTTGCCCCGGGTGAGGTCACTGGCTACACCTTC
CASSPFAPGEVTGYTF
>TRBV27|NA|TRBJ2-3|once
TGTGCCAGCAGTTTTGGGGCAGGGCCCGCCGATACGCAGTATTTT
CASSFGAGPADTQYF
>TRBV7-9|NA|TRBJ1-1|NA
TGTGCCAGCAGCTTATCCGGTCCTGAAGCTTTCTTT
CASSLSGPEAFF
>TRBV11-2|TRBD2|TRBJ2-7|NA
TGTGCCAGCAGCTCCCCCCTCGCGGGGGCCTACGAGCAGTACTTC
CASSSPLAGAYEQYF
>TRBV4-1|NA|TRBJ2-7|NA
TGCGCCAGCAGCCAAGATGACTTCGTTTACGAGCAGTACTTC
CASSQDDFVYEQYF
>TRBV7-3|NA|TRBJ2-7|NA
TGTGCCAGCAGCCCCACAGGATACGAGCAGTACTTC
CASSPTGYEQYF
>TRBV28|NA|TRBJ2-7|NA
TGTGCCAGCAGTTTAGCCGGTATACCCTACGAGCAGTACTTC
CASSLAGIPYEQYF
>TRBV13|TRBD1|TRBJ2-1|NA
TGTGCCAGCAGCGTGACAGGGGGCGCCCGGGACAATGAGCAGTTCTTC
CASSVTGGARDNEQFF
>TRBV7-9|NA|TRBJ2-3|NA
TGTGCCAGCAGCAGTACCGGGAATCTCACTGACACGCAGTATTTT
CASSSTGNLTDTQYF
>TRBV19|NA|TRBJ1-2|NA
TGTGCCAGTAGTATAGATCTTGAGGTCTGGGCTGGCTACACCTTC
CASSIDLEVWAGYTF
>TRBV10-2|NA|TRBJ1-1|NA
TGCGCCAGCAGTGAGTTGGGGACTGAAGCTTTCTTT
CASSELGTEAFF
>TRBV14|NA|TRBJ1-1|NA
TGTGCCAGCAGCCTCGGGGGGGAAGGGACCACTGAAGCTTTCTTT
CASSLGGEGTTEAFF
>TRBV27|NA|TRBJ2-7|NA
TGTGCCAGCAGTTTAGCAGGGGTTGGCTACGAGCAGTACTTC
CASSLAGVGYEQYF
>TRBV9|NA|TRBJ1-1|NA
TGTGCCAGCAGCCAGGGGATAGGGATGACTGAAGCTTTCTTT
CASSQGIGMTEAFF
>TRBV7-3|TRBD1|TRBJ2-5|NA
TGTGCCAGCAGGGCCGGGACAGAAGAGACCCAGTACTTC
CASRAGTEETQYF
>TRBV11-3|NA|TRBJ2-7|NA
TGTGCCAGCAGCTCCGGGCCAGTCTACGAGCAGTACTTC
CASSSGPVYEQYF
>TRBV11-2|NA|TRBJ2-7|NA
TGTGCCAGCAGCTTGGCCGGGACTCCTACCTACGAGCAGTACTTC
CASSLAGTPTYEQYF
>TRBV4-3|NA|TRBJ1-1|NA
TGCGCCAGCAGCCAAGAGGGGACCCTGGGCCCGAACACTGAAGCTTTCTTT
CASSQEGTLGPNTEAFF
>TRBV15|TRBD2|TRBJ2-3|NA
TGTGCCACCAGCAGGGGACTAGCGGGAGGGGCAGATACGCAGTATTTT
CATSRGLAGGADTQYF
>TRBV19|NA|TRBJ1-1|NA
TGTGCCAGCGAAGACTGGGACGGAATCCAACTATTCTTT
CASEDWDGIQLFF
>TRBV6-5|NA|TRBJ2-7|NA
TGTGCCAGCAGTTATTCCGACGGAACCTACGAGCAGTACTTC
CASSYSDGTYEQYF
>TRBV7-2|NA|TRBJ2-7|NA
TGTGCCAGCAGCTTACGTCAGGGAGAACTTCTTTACGAGCAGTACTTC
CASSLRQGELLYEQYF
>TRBV19|NA|TRBJ1-1|NA
TGTGCCAGTATAGTCGGGGGCGGCGTAACTGAAGCTTTCTTT
CASIVGGGVTEAFF
>TRBV7-8|TRBD1|TRBJ2-7|NA
TGTGCCAGCAGCTTAGCGACGTTGACAGGGGTGTTGGACGAGCAGTACTTC
CASSLATLTGVLDEQYF
>TRBV13|TRBD2|TRBJ2-5|NA
TGTGCCAGCAGCTCAGCGGGAGATCGGGAGACCCAGTACTTC
CASSSAGDRETQYF
>TRBV2|TRBD2|TRBJ2-5|NA
TGTGCCAGCATTGGGCCGCGGGAGGAGACCCAGTACTTC
CASIGPREETQYF
>TRBV15|NA|TRBJ2-2|NA
TGTGCCACCAGCAGAGCACCGAACTGGAGGGGTACCGGGGAGCTGTTTTTT
CATSRAPNWRGTGELFF
>TRBV7-9|NA|TRBJ2-1|NA
TGTGCCAGCAGCTTAAGCTATAGCTCCTACAATGAGCAGTTCTTC
CASSLSYSSYNEQFF
>TRBV29-1|NA|TRBJ1-2|NA
TGCAGCGTTGAAAGAGGGTTTAACTATGGCTACACCTTC
CSVERGFNYGYTF